The rows below give T cell receptor beta chains drawn from one sample of a study of shared clonotypes between healthy human individuals. Assay used: immunoSEQ multiplex PCR; TCRdb lists only in-frame clones, some missing. Here the sample spans 500,000 to 550,000 clones, roughly 95% being singletons. What was sequenced was naive CD4+ T cells sorted from blood. The origin of the receptors is a woman aged 25 to 39 in good health. The CDR3 runs from the conserved cysteine through the conserved F or W. Fields, in order: CDR3 length, D gene, V gene, clone size, J gene, CDR3 DNA, CDR3 protein. A D gene is named only where the DNA matches it firmly. Clone sizes are given selectively: once, few, many, or a class where the clone is expanded.

>13|TRBD2|TRBV13|NA|TRBJ2-1
TGTGCCTGCGGGCTAGCGGGAGGGGGTGAGCAGTTCTTC
CACGLAGGGEQFF
>17|TRBD1|TRBV11-2|NA|TRBJ1-2
TGTGCCAGCAGCCCAATTCGACGACAGGGGGCGAACTATGGCTACACCTTC
CASSPIRRQGANYGYTF
>15|NA|TRBV5-1|NA|TRBJ2-6
TGCGCCACCGCGACGGGTTCCTCTGGGGCCAACGTCCTGACTTTC
CATATGSSGANVLTF
>14|TRBD2|TRBV10-3|NA|TRBJ2-7
TGTGCCATCAGTGGGACTAGCGGTGCCTACGAGCAGTACTTC
CAISGTSGAYEQYF
>15|NA|TRBV27|few|TRBJ1-2
TGTGCCAGCAGTTTATCTTCCAGGGACGGCTATGGCTACACCTTC
CASSLSSRDGYGYTF
>15|TRBD1|TRBV6-6|NA|TRBJ2-7
TGTGCCAGCAGTTACGGGGACAGGGGGCGAGGCGAGCAGTACTTC
CASSYGDRGRGEQYF
>16|TRBD1|TRBV6-1|NA|TRBJ1-5
TGTGCCAGCAGTGGACCGGGACAGGGACGCAATCAGCCCCAGCATTTT
CASSGPGQGRNQPQHF
>17|TRBD2|TRBV5-1|NA|TRBJ2-3
TGCGCCAGCAGCTTGGATACTAGCGGGACGCCCACAGATACGCAGTATTTT
CASSLDTSGTPTDTQYF
>13|NA|TRBV5-1|NA|TRBJ2-1
TGCGCCAGCAGCTTGAACGGTGCCAATGAGCAGTTCTTC
CASSLNGANEQFF
>15|NA|TRBV4-1|NA|TRBJ2-7
TGCGCCAGCAGCCAAGTTGGTGGTCCTCCCTACGAGCAGTACTTC
CASSQVGGPPYEQYF
>13|NA|TRBV15|NA|TRBJ1-5
TGTGCCACCAGGGGGGAGGGGGATCAGCCCCAGCATTTT
CATRGEGDQPQHF
>16|NA|TRBV4-1|NA|TRBJ1-5
TGCGCCAGCAGCCAAGATCACCAGATAAGCCATCAGCCCCAGCATTTT
CASSQDHQISHQPQHF
>14|TRBD2|TRBV30|NA|TRBJ2-5
TGTGCCTGGAGGATGGGGGGAGGGTTAGAGACCCAGTACTTC
CAWRMGGGLETQYF
>18|TRBD2|TRBV4-1|NA|TRBJ2-7
TGCGCCAGCAGCCACCAACTAGCGGGAGGGCCTTTCTTCTACGAGCAGTACTTC
CASSHQLAGGPFFYEQYF
>15|NA|TRBV5-8|NA|TRBJ2-4
TGTGCCACCCACCCTCGGGGCCTCGAGGGCAACATTCAGTACTTC
CATHPRGLEGNIQYF
>14|NA|TRBV4-1|NA|TRBJ1-4
TGCGCCAGCAGCGCTCAGGGCCTCGATGAAAAACTGTTTTTT
CASSAQGLDEKLFF
>10|NA|TRBV20-1|NA|TRBJ2-5
TGCAGTTCCCTAGGGTTACAGCAGTACTTC
CSSLGLQQYF
>15|TRBD2|TRBV18|NA|TRBJ2-7
TGTGCCAGCTCACCGGGACTAGCGGGAGGCTACGAGCAGTACTTC
CASSPGLAGGYEQYF
>16|NA|TRBV28|once|TRBJ2-1
TGTGCCAGCAAAGCCCGGAAGGGGGGGCCCTACAATGAGCAGTTCTTC
CASKARKGGPYNEQFF
>16|TRBD2|TRBV28|NA|TRBJ2-7
TGTGCCAGTCTCACTCCAGGCGCGGGAGGGCCTGACGAGCAGTACTTC
CASLTPGAGGPDEQYF
>15|NA|TRBV5-5|NA|TRBJ2-7
TGTGCCAGCAGCTTGTCAACAGGAGACACTTACGAGCAGTACTTC
CASSLSTGDTYEQYF
>15|NA|TRBV19|NA|TRBJ2-7
TGTGCCAGTAGTTTACCAGGACGGCTGACCTACGAGCAGTACTTC
CASSLPGRLTYEQYF
>14|TRBD1|TRBV27|NA|TRBJ2-7
TGTGCCAGCACCCGGACAGGGGGCACTGGCGAGCAGTACTTC
CASTRTGGTGEQYF
>16|TRBD2|TRBV18|NA|TRBJ2-2
TGTGCCAGCTCACCAAAAATAGCGGGACCAACCGGGGAGCTGTTTTTT
CASSPKIAGPTGELFF
>14|TRBD1|TRBV7-9|NA|TRBJ1-1
TGTGCCAGCAGCTTAGGCGACAGGGGGACTGAAGCTTTCTTT
CASSLGDRGTEAFF
>16|NA|TRBV27|NA|TRBJ1-5
TGTGCCAGCAGTAGGCGGCGGGATTGGGGCAATCAGCCCCAGCATTTT
CASSRRRDWGNQPQHF
>16|TRBD2|TRBV7-3|NA|TRBJ2-5
TGTGCCAGCAGCTTAACGGGCGGGAGGGCCCGGGAGACCCAGTACTTC
CASSLTGGRARETQYF
>14|NA|TRBV10-3|NA|TRBJ1-1
TGTGCCATCAGCCTCAGTGGGGGGGCCACTGAAGCTTTCTTT
CAISLSGGATEAFF
>13|NA|TRBV28|NA|TRBJ1-2
TGTGCCAGCAGTCTCAGGGAGTACTATGGCTACACCTTC
CASSLREYYGYTF